Shown below are 14 T cell receptor beta chains from a single sample sequenced in a study of CD8 T cells in Susac syndrome. Random hexamers were used to reverse transcribe the RNA input (0.5 to 1 ug). TCRdb independently ran MiXCR on the immunoSEQ multiplex PCR reads; one entry per CDR3 protein. Of about 140,000 distinct CDR3 sequences listed, just under 95% are singletons. Material: CD8+ T cells from PBMCs. These receptors were obtained from a human donor with Susac syndrome.

This clonotype was counted a single time. The chain recombines TRBV28 with TRBJ1-5; 10 positions match TRBD1. J gave up 1 base and V 3 bases, and 0 bases lay outside the gene matches. Germline assignment: CDR1 MDHEN and CDR2 SYDVKM. The CDR3 covers 15 residues. The CDR3 bases are TGTGCCAGCAGTTTGGACAGGGGGAGCAATCAGCCCCAGCATTTT. Translation: CASSLDRGSNQPQHF.

The chain carries TRBV27 and TRBJ1-1; D gene unclear. This CDR3 has 13 amino acids. V was shortened by 3 bases and J by 5 bases, with 10 bases between the two germline ends. In germline, CDR1 is MNHEY, CDR2 SMNVEV (reference sequence). The CDR3 nucleotides read TGTGCCAGCAGTTTCTCGTCGGAAACTGAAGCTTTCTTT. Translating gives CASSFSSETEAFF.

The rearrangement joins TRBV12-3 or TRBV12-4 to TRBJ2-5; TRBD1 matches at 7 bases. The ends lost 7 bases at V and 2 bases at J; junction bases unmatched: 13. This CDR3 has 16 residues. The CDR3 reads CASTPGTASRQETQYF. Here the CDR3 DNA reads TGTGCCAGCACCCCTGGGACAGCGAGTAGGCAAGAGACCCAGTACTTC.

The rearrangement joins TRBV12-3 or TRBV12-4 to TRBJ2-7; 7 bases are a match to TRBD2. The CDR3 sequence is 14 residues long. The V and J ends lost 7 bases and 4 bases, in that order; junction bases with no gene match: 10. The DNA of the CDR3 is TGTGCCAGCAAATTGGCGGGAGTAGGTTACGAGCAGTACTTC. It translates to CASKLAGVGYEQYF.

V gene TRBV27 combines with J gene TRBJ2-5; 10 bases fit TRBD2. This CDR3 comprises 16 residues. The ends lost 5 bases at V and 4 bases at J; junction bases unmatched: 10. CDR1 is MNHEY, CDR2 SMNVEV, per germline (reference sequence). CDR3 protein: CASSPYLAGDRETQYF. The CDR3, as DNA: TGTGCCAGCAGTCCGTATCTAGCGGGAGACCGAGAGACCCAGTACTTC.

This chain joins TRBV9 and TRBJ2-1, with D unclear. This CDR3 is built from 16 residues. Trimming pared 4 bases from V and 0 bases from J, leaving 14 bases between. Germline V gives CDR1 SGDLS, CDR2 YYNGEE. Here the CDR3 DNA reads TGTGCCAGCAGCCCATCACAGCCTAGCTCCTACAATGAGCAGTTCTTC. Amino acids: CASSPSQPSSYNEQFF.

DNA for the CDR3: TGTGCCAGCAGCCCGATTTACAGTGTAGATACGCAGTATTTT. Its translation is CASSPIYSVDTQYF. The chain joins TRBV27 to TRBJ2-3; D not certain. This CDR3 has 14 amino acids. Trimming removed 6 bases from V and 5 bases from J, with 15 bases in between. Germline-derived CDR1 and CDR2 are MNHEY and SMNVEV (reference sequence).

V gene TRBV12-3 or TRBV12-4 combines with J gene TRBJ2-6; D is unresolved. V gave up 5 bases and J gave up 0 bases, with 11 bases separating them. The CDR3 extends over 16 amino acids. CDR3 sequence: CASSPGPFSGANVLTF. The DNA of the CDR3 is TGTGCCAGCAGTCCCGGGCCTTTCTCTGGGGCCAACGTCCTGACTTTC.

This clonotype has a single count. The V and J genes are TRBV20-1 and TRBJ2-7, with TRBD1 matching 8 bases. The CDR3 runs to 13 residues. The V gene end was trimmed by 4 bases and the J gene end by 3 bases; junction bases not matched to a gene: 5. Germline V gene data show CDR1 as DFQATT and CDR2 as SNEGSKA (reference sequence). CDR3 residues: CSAIQGGDYEQYF. CDR3 sequence (DNA): TGCAGTGCTATACAGGGGGGAGACTACGAGCAGTACTTC.

The chain links TRBV28 to TRBJ2-5, with TRBD1 matching over 10 bases. CDR1 and CDR2 from the germline V gene are MDHEN and SYDVKM. V dropped 5 bases and J dropped 0; count of bases not matched to a gene: 3. The CDR3 is made up of 15 amino acids. The CDR3 spells CASSEGQGYQETQYF. Here the CDR3 DNA reads TGTGCCAGCAGTGAGGGACAGGGGTACCAAGAGACCCAGTACTTC.

The chain uses TRBV27 and TRBJ2-7; perhaps TRBD2 as D (5 bases). CDR3 length equals 16 residues. From germline, CDR1 is MNHEY and CDR2 SMNVEV (reference sequence). V lost 0 bases to trimming and J lost 0 bases, with 12 bases between them. CDR3 sequence reads: CASSLSGGGSSYEQYF. CDR3 nucleotides: TGTGCCAGCAGTTTATCGGGTGGAGGCAGCTCCTACGAGCAGTACTTC.

This clonotype was counted between two and nine times. This sequence joins TRBV18 and TRBJ2-7, with TRBD1 identical over 8 bases. This CDR3 region has 14 residues. V lost 2 bases to trimming and J lost 3 bases; unmatched junction nucleotides: 3. Germline V gives CDR1 KGHSH, CDR2 LQKENI. CDR3: CASSPRTGYYEQYF. CDR3 DNA: TGTGCCAGCTCACCAAGGACAGGGTACTACGAGCAGTACTTC.

This clonotype appeared once. The J gene is TRBJ2-7, the V gene TRBV29-1; D might be TRBD1 (6 bases). V lost 3 bases to trimming and J lost 4 bases, with 10 bases between them. The CDR3 is made up of 12 amino acids. Germline values: CDR1 SQVTM, CDR2 ANQGSEA. The CDR3 region is CSVEGTRYEQYF. The CDR3, as DNA: TGCAGCGTTGAGGGGACAAGGTACGAGCAGTACTTC.

V usage is TRBV29-1 and J usage is TRBJ2-2; D gene uncertain. The V end was cut by 1 base, the J end by 3 bases, with 12 bases between. Germline-derived CDR1 and CDR2 are SQVTM and ANQGSEA. The CDR3 is 15 amino acids. The chain's CDR3 is CSVEASLSDTGELFF. Written as DNA, the CDR3 is TGCAGCGTTGAAGCTTCGTTGAGTGACACCGGGGAGCTGTTTTTT.